A selection of T cell receptor beta chains follows, all from one sample in a study of graft-versus-host responses after intestinal transplantation. Profiling relied on immunoSEQ multiplex PCR, and the TCRdb table lists in-frame clones only, not all of them. In the table there are tens of thousands of clones, about 95% of which are singletons. Their antigen targets remain unknown. Specimen: unstimulated CD8+ T cells sorted from spleen or lymph node cells, collected before transplant. The receptors were gathered from a human donor who was the organ donor for an intestinal transplant. The CDR3 runs from the conserved cysteine through the conserved F or W. D genes are given only for firm matches. The listing skips clone size in some rows; elsewhere it reads once, few, many or a size class.

clone size	V gene	J gene	D gene	CDR3 protein	CDR3 DNA
NA	TRBV4-1	TRBJ2-2	NA	CASTGGTGELFF	TGCGCCAGCACCGGGGGCACCGGGGAGCTGTTTTTT
NA	TRBV6-1	TRBJ2-3	NA	CASSDNGGPDTQYF	TGTGCCAGCAGTGATAACGGGGGACCAGATACGCAGTATTTT
NA	TRBV5-6	TRBJ1-1	TRBD1	CASSSGPGQGMKEAFF	TGTGCCAGCAGCTCGGGTCCGGGACAGGGGATGAAAGAAGCTTTCTTT
NA	TRBV27	TRBJ1-4	NA	CASSRSGGYEKLFF	TGTGCCAGCAGTCGGAGCGGTGGGTATGAAAAACTGTTTTTT
NA	TRBV6-1	TRBJ1-3	NA	CASSEPQGQLLSGNTIYF	TGTGCCAGCAGTGAGCCCCAAGGACAGTTACTCTCTGGAAACACCATATATTTT
NA	TRBV14	TRBJ2-7	NA	CASSQNSYEQYF	TGTGCCAGCAGCCAAAACAGCTACGAGCAGTACTTC
NA	TRBV7-2	TRBJ2-1	NA	CASSLGPGGVEQFF	TGTGCCAGCAGCTTAGGGCCGGGCGGGGTTGAGCAGTTCTTC
NA	TRBV9	TRBJ1-1	NA	CASSPVGGGNTEAFF	TGTGCCAGCAGCCCCGTTGGAGGAGGAAACACTGAAGCTTTCTTT
NA	TRBV5-4	TRBJ2-1	TRBD2	CASSSRVGLAGGYNEQFF	TGTGCCAGCAGCTCGCGTGTTGGGTTAGCGGGGGGTTACAATGAGCAGTTCTTC
few	TRBV7-9	TRBJ2-1	TRBD1	CASSSPGQGHNEQFF	TGTGCCAGCAGCTCCCCGGGACAGGGGCACAATGAGCAGTTCTTC
NA	TRBV9	TRBJ1-6	NA	CASSVESWSSPLHF	TGTGCCAGCAGCGTAGAGTCCTGGAGTTCACCCCTCCACTTT
NA	TRBV28	TRBJ1-6	NA	CASSYTYGTTSSYNSPLHF	TGTGCCAGCAGTTACACTTACGGGACAACGAGCTCCTATAATTCACCCCTCCACTTT
NA	TRBV27	TRBJ1-2	NA	CASSLIGNGYGYTF	TGTGCCAGCAGTTTAATAGGGAATGGCTATGGCTACACCTTC
NA	TRBV27	TRBJ1-2	TRBD1	CASSLSTGGGTIYGYTF	TGTGCCAGCAGTTTATCGACAGGGGGCGGTACAATTTATGGCTACACCTTC
NA	TRBV6-4	TRBJ2-7	NA	CASSDSGTPYEQYF	TGTGCCAGCAGTGACTCGGGGACCCCCTACGAGCAGTACTTC
NA	TRBV2	TRBJ1-5	TRBD1	CASSPQGDSNQPQHF	TGTGCCAGCAGTCCACAGGGGGATAGCAATCAGCCCCAGCATTTT
NA	TRBV5-1	TRBJ1-2	NA	CASSPDSTGGYGYTF	TGCGCCAGCAGCCCTGACTCGACGGGCGGCTATGGCTACACCTTC
NA	TRBV27	TRBJ2-7	TRBD2	CASSSGSGGFEQYF	TGTGCCAGCAGTTCTGGTAGCGGGGGATTCGAGCAGTACTTC
NA	TRBV9	TRBJ2-3	TRBD2	CASSVESSGGATDTQYF	TGTGCCAGCAGCGTAGAGTCTAGCGGGGGGGCCACAGATACGCAGTATTTT
NA	TRBV6-6	TRBJ2-1	TRBD2	CASSSPTSGGIEQFF	TGTGCCAGCAGTTCCCCGACTAGCGGGGGGATTGAGCAGTTCTTC
once	TRBV11-2	TRBJ2-3	NA	CASSHSPGGGAADTQYF	TGTGCCAGCAGCCACAGCCCCGGTGGGGGGGCCGCAGATACGCAGTATTTT
NA	TRBV5-4	TRBJ2-1	NA	CASSLPREAKPYNEQFF	TGTGCCAGCAGCTTGCCTAGGGAGGCAAAACCCTACAATGAGCAGTTCTTC
NA	TRBV4-1	TRBJ1-1	NA	CASSQDRQWTEAFF	TGCGCCAGCAGCCAAGATCGGCAGTGGACTGAAGCTTTCTTT
NA	TRBV7-6	TRBJ2-2	NA	CASSLGRGPGELFF	TGTGCCAGCAGCTTAGGGCGGGGTCCCGGGGAGCTGTTTTTT
once	TRBV27	TRBJ2-7	NA	CASSSQGHEQYF	TGTGCCAGCAGTTCACAGGGCCACGAGCAGTACTTC
NA	TRBV19	TRBJ1-5	NA	CASSRGPRNQPQHF	TGTGCCAGTAGTAGGGGACCGCGCAATCAACCCCAGCATTTT
NA	TRBV7-9	TRBJ1-6	NA	CASSEMNSPLHF	TGTGCCAGCAGCGAAATGAACTCACCCCTCCACTTT
NA	TRBV9	TRBJ1-4	NA	CASSASTVGHRNEKLFF	TGTGCCAGCAGCGCATCTACTGTGGGACACAGAAATGAAAAACTGTTTTTT
NA	TRBV5-1	TRBJ2-3	NA	CASSSVGGPGLMTDTQYF	TGCGCCAGCAGCAGTGTGGGGGGCCCAGGACTCATGACAGATACGCAGTATTTT
NA	TRBV5-1	TRBJ2-5	TRBD2	CASSLGTSGGTQETQYF	TGCGCCAGCAGCTTGGGGACTAGCGGGGGGACCCAAGAGACCCAGTACTTC
few	TRBV4-3	TRBJ1-3	TRBD1	CASSLTRTGGNTIYF	TGCGCCAGCAGCCTTACCCGGACAGGAGGAAACACCATATATTTT
NA	TRBV9	TRBJ2-1	NA	CASSDGGGSSYNEQFF	TGTGCCAGCAGCGATGGCGGCGGATCCTCCTACAATGAGCAGTTCTTC
NA	TRBV7-9	TRBJ2-2	NA	CASSLSPGPYTGELFF	TGTGCCAGCAGCTTAAGCCCAGGACCTTACACCGGGGAGCTGTTTTTT
NA	TRBV28	TRBJ1-1	NA	CASSLVSGRVAHTEAFF	TGTGCCAGCAGTTTGGTGAGCGGCAGGGTGGCTCACACTGAAGCTTTCTTT
NA	TRBV4-1	TRBJ1-1	NA	CASSQVDGTEAFF	TGCGCCAGCAGCCAAGTCGATGGGACTGAAGCTTTCTTT
once	TRBV9	TRBJ1-1	TRBD1	CASSAAGQGFGAFF	TGTGCCAGCAGCGCCGCGGGACAGGGCTTTGGAGCTTTCTTT
NA	TRBV5-1	TRBJ2-7	TRBD1	CASSEPGQGFHEQYF	TGCGCCAGCAGCGAACCGGGACAGGGGTTCCACGAGCAGTACTTC
NA	TRBV5-4	TRBJ2-3	NA	CASSLYTDRLTKDTQYF	TGTGCCAGCAGCTTGTACACGGACAGACTTACCAAGGATACGCAGTATTTT
NA	TRBV28	TRBJ1-1	TRBD1	CASSPWGQPEAFF	TGTGCCAGCAGTCCATGGGGACAGCCCGAAGCTTTCTTT
NA	TRBV27	TRBJ2-3	TRBD2	CASSLRALAADTQYF	TGTGCCAGCAGTTTACGGGCACTAGCGGCAGATACGCAGTATTTT
NA	TRBV28	TRBJ2-5	NA	CASSWGGPAGDEYQETQYF	TGTGCCAGCAGTTGGGGCGGCCCTGCAGGGGACGAATACCAAGAGACCCAGTACTTC
once	TRBV27	TRBJ1-3	TRBD1	CASSSRGGGAVGNTIYF	TGTGCCAGCAGCTCCAGGGGAGGGGGCGCGGTAGGAAACACCATATATTTT